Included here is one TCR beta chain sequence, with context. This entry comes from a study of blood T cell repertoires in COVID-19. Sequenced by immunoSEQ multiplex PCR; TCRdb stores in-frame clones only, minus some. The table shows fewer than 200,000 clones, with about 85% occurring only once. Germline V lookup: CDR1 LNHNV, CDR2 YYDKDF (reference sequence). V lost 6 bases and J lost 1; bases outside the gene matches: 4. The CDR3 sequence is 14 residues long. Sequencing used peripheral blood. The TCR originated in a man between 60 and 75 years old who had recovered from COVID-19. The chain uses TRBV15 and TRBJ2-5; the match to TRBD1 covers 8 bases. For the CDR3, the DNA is TGTGCCACCAGTTTGGACAGGGTCCAAGAGACCCAGTACTTC. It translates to CATSLDRVQETQYF.